The rows below give T cell receptor beta chains drawn from one sample of a study of blood T cell repertoires in COVID-19. The repertoire was sequenced with immunoSEQ multiplex PCR; TCRdb's copy has only in-frame clones and lacks some. The sample lists about 89,000 clones, approximately 80% occurring once. The sequenced sample consisted of peripheral blood. Receptor source: a human donor in a cohort sampled during active COVID-19. The CDR3 runs from the conserved cysteine through the conserved F or W. The D gene is left open where the match is weak. Only part of the rows carry a size: once, few, many, or a class if the clone is expanded.

d_gene: .
v_gene: TRBV7-9
abundance: once
j_gene: TRBJ2-1
CDR3aa: CASSFGLTGFNEQFF
CDR3nt: TGTGCCAGCAGCTTTGGGCTTACAGGGTTCAATGAGCAGTTCTTC

d_gene: .
v_gene: TRBV28
abundance: .
j_gene: TRBJ2-6
CDR3aa: CASSLNPRGASSGANVLTF
CDR3nt: TGTGCCAGCAGTTTGAATCCCAGGGGGGCCTCCTCTGGGGCCAACGTCCTGACTTTC

d_gene: TRBD1
v_gene: TRBV29-1
abundance: .
j_gene: TRBJ2-3
CDR3aa: CSVEGRGLTDTQYF
CDR3nt: TGCAGCGTTGAGGGCAGGGGGCTTACAGATACGCAGTATTTT

d_gene: TRBD1
v_gene: TRBV10-3
abundance: .
j_gene: TRBJ1-2
CDR3aa: CAISESNRGGYTF
CDR3nt: TGTGCCATCAGTGAGTCAAACAGGGGTGGCTACACCTTC

d_gene: TRBD2
v_gene: TRBV4-2
abundance: .
j_gene: TRBJ2-2
CDR3aa: CASSQRVAGTKNTGELFF
CDR3nt: TGTGCCAGCAGCCAACGGGTAGCGGGGACGAAAAACACCGGGGAGCTGTTTTTT

d_gene: .
v_gene: TRBV19
abundance: .
j_gene: TRBJ1-5
CDR3aa: CASSIEDRRNQPQHF
CDR3nt: TGTGCCAGTAGTATAGAGGACAGAAGGAATCAGCCCCAGCATTTT

d_gene: TRBD2
v_gene: TRBV7-2
abundance: .
j_gene: TRBJ2-3
CDR3aa: CASSLTSGTRDTQYF
CDR3nt: TGTGCCAGCAGCCTTACTAGCGGGACGAGAGATACGCAGTATTTT

d_gene: .
v_gene: TRBV20-1
abundance: .
j_gene: TRBJ2-1
CDR3aa: CSASWSHEQFF
CDR3nt: TGCAGTGCTAGTTGGAGTCATGAGCAGTTCTTC

d_gene: .
v_gene: TRBV25-1
abundance: .
j_gene: TRBJ2-3
CDR3aa: CASSERGEADTQYF
CDR3nt: TGTGCCAGCAGTGAACGGGGAGAGGCAGATACGCAGTATTTT

d_gene: TRBD2
v_gene: TRBV5-1
abundance: .
j_gene: TRBJ2-1
CDR3aa: CASSLVSGWNEQFF
CDR3nt: TGCGCCAGCAGCTTGGTTAGCGGGTGGAATGAGCAGTTCTTC

d_gene: TRBD1
v_gene: TRBV7-3
abundance: .
j_gene: TRBJ2-3
CDR3aa: CASSLKGTGGTQYF
CDR3nt: TGTGCCAGCAGCTTAAAAGGGACAGGGGGCACGCAGTATTTT

d_gene: TRBD1
v_gene: TRBV29-1
abundance: .
j_gene: TRBJ1-2
CDR3aa: CSAPLQGDYGYTF
CDR3nt: TGCAGCGCTCCTTTACAGGGGGACTATGGCTACACCTTC

d_gene: TRBD1
v_gene: TRBV25-1
abundance: .
j_gene: TRBJ2-4
CDR3aa: CASSAGTDSAKNIQYF
CDR3nt: TGTGCCAGCAGTGCTGGGACAGACTCAGCCAAAAACATTCAGTACTTC

d_gene: .
v_gene: TRBV6-2/TRBV6-3
abundance: .
j_gene: TRBJ2-7
CDR3aa: CASSLIAETYEQYF
CDR3nt: TGTGCCAGCAGTTTGATAGCGGAAACCTACGAGCAGTACTTC

d_gene: .
v_gene: TRBV28
abundance: .
j_gene: TRBJ2-5
CDR3aa: CASSLQGETQYF
CDR3nt: TGTGCCAGCAGTTTACAGGGGGAGACCCAGTACTTC

d_gene: TRBD1
v_gene: TRBV7-3
abundance: .
j_gene: TRBJ1-2
CDR3aa: CASSLTPGGFYGYTF
CDR3nt: TGTGCCAGCAGCTTAACCCCAGGGGGTTTCTATGGCTACACCTTC

d_gene: .
v_gene: TRBV7-3
abundance: .
j_gene: TRBJ1-6
CDR3aa: CASSLTRQGNSPLHF
CDR3nt: TGTGCCAGCAGCTTAACGAGGCAGGGAAATTCACCCCTCCACTTT

d_gene: .
v_gene: TRBV11-2
abundance: .
j_gene: TRBJ2-7
CDR3aa: CASSLDPRVGEQYF
CDR3nt: TGTGCCAGCAGCTTAGATCCCCGGGTTGGTGAGCAGTACTTC

d_gene: .
v_gene: TRBV14
abundance: .
j_gene: TRBJ2-4
CDR3aa: CASSQGSKNIQYF
CDR3nt: TGTGCCAGCAGCCAGGGGAGCAAAAACATTCAGTACTTC

d_gene: .
v_gene: TRBV10-3
abundance: .
j_gene: TRBJ2-7
CDR3aa: CAISKEEEQYF
CDR3nt: TGTGCCATCAGTAAGGAGGAGGAGCAGTACTTC

d_gene: .
v_gene: TRBV6-2/TRBV6-3
abundance: once
j_gene: TRBJ1-5
CDR3aa: CASSFGTPSNQPQHF
CDR3nt: TGTGCCAGCAGTTTTGGGACACCTAGCAATCAGCCCCAGCATTTT

d_gene: .
v_gene: TRBV9
abundance: .
j_gene: TRBJ2-1
CDR3aa: CASSVWPMGAASYNEQFF
CDR3nt: TGTGCCAGCAGCGTATGGCCGATGGGGGCTGCCTCCTACAATGAGCAGTTCTTC

d_gene: .
v_gene: TRBV6-5
abundance: few
j_gene: TRBJ1-3
CDR3aa: CASSYSRIGNTIYF
CDR3nt: TGTGCCAGCAGTTACTCGAGGATTGGAAACACCATATATTTT

d_gene: .
v_gene: TRBV25-1
abundance: .
j_gene: TRBJ2-2
CDR3aa: CASIPPGVGDTGELFF
CDR3nt: TGTGCCAGCATTCCGCCGGGGGTAGGGGACACCGGGGAGCTGTTTTTT

d_gene: .
v_gene: TRBV28
abundance: .
j_gene: TRBJ2-5
CDR3aa: CASSLGAEGETQYF
CDR3nt: TGTGCCAGCAGTTTAGGGGCGGAGGGGGAGACCCAGTACTTC

d_gene: .
v_gene: TRBV5-4
abundance: once
j_gene: TRBJ2-3
CDR3aa: CASSLVVSADTQYF
CDR3nt: TGTGCCAGCAGCTTGGTGGTTAGCGCAGATACGCAGTATTTT

d_gene: .
v_gene: TRBV28
abundance: .
j_gene: TRBJ1-3
CDR3aa: CASSPLSYTSGNTIYF
CDR3nt: TGTGCCAGCAGTCCCCTTTCTTACACCTCTGGAAACACCATATATTTT

d_gene: .
v_gene: TRBV5-8
abundance: .
j_gene: TRBJ1-3
CDR3aa: CASSLDVGAGNTIYF
CDR3nt: TGTGCCAGCAGCTTGGATGTAGGGGCTGGAAACACCATATATTTT

d_gene: .
v_gene: TRBV6-2/TRBV6-3
abundance: .
j_gene: TRBJ2-5
CDR3aa: CASSDNRAQYF
CDR3nt: TGTGCCAGCAGTGACAACAGGGCCCAGTACTTC

d_gene: TRBD2
v_gene: TRBV5-1
abundance: .
j_gene: TRBJ2-3
CDR3aa: CASTRGLAGTKDTQYF
CDR3nt: TGCGCCAGCACCCGGGGACTAGCGGGAACTAAAGATACGCAGTATTTT

d_gene: .
v_gene: TRBV6-2/TRBV6-3
abundance: .
j_gene: TRBJ2-7
CDR3aa: CASSYDLQTYEQYF
CDR3nt: TGTGCCAGCAGTTACGATCTCCAGACCTACGAGCAGTACTTC

d_gene: .
v_gene: TRBV30
abundance: .
j_gene: TRBJ2-1
CDR3aa: CAWSVEFNEQFF
CDR3nt: TGTGCCTGGAGTGTAGAGTTCAATGAGCAGTTCTTC

d_gene: .
v_gene: TRBV7-9
abundance: .
j_gene: TRBJ2-7
CDR3aa: CASSLGGKSSYEQYF
CDR3nt: TGTGCCAGCAGCTTAGGCGGTAAGAGCTCCTACGAGCAGTACTTC

d_gene: .
v_gene: TRBV11-2
abundance: .
j_gene: TRBJ1-1
CDR3aa: CASSSDMNTEAFF
CDR3nt: TGTGCCAGCAGCTCAGACATGAACACTGAAGCTTTCTTT

d_gene: TRBD1
v_gene: TRBV27
abundance: .
j_gene: TRBJ2-1
CDR3aa: CASSRGTGFDNEQFF
CDR3nt: TGTGCCAGCAGCCGTGGGACAGGGTTTGACAATGAGCAGTTCTTC

d_gene: .
v_gene: TRBV7-2
abundance: once
j_gene: TRBJ1-1
CDR3aa: CASSPSGLGDTEAFF
CDR3nt: TGTGCCAGCAGCCCATCTGGGCTCGGGGACACTGAAGCTTTCTTT

d_gene: TRBD1
v_gene: TRBV7-2
abundance: .
j_gene: TRBJ2-2
CDR3aa: CASSRTGHTGELFF
CDR3nt: TGTGCCAGCAGCAGGACAGGGCACACCGGGGAGCTGTTTTTT

d_gene: TRBD2
v_gene: TRBV5-1
abundance: .
j_gene: TRBJ2-1
CDR3aa: CASSLPSGSAHNEQFF
CDR3nt: TGCGCCAGCAGCTTGCCTAGCGGGAGTGCGCACAATGAGCAGTTCTTC

d_gene: .
v_gene: TRBV2
abundance: few
j_gene: TRBJ1-6
CDR3aa: CASRERENSPLHF
CDR3nt: TGTGCCAGCAGGGAAAGGGAGAATTCACCCCTCCACTTT

d_gene: .
v_gene: TRBV27
abundance: .
j_gene: TRBJ1-1
CDR3aa: CASRGGMNTEAFF
CDR3nt: TGTGCCAGTCGGGGGGGAATGAACACTGAAGCTTTCTTT

d_gene: .
v_gene: TRBV10-1
abundance: .
j_gene: TRBJ2-2
CDR3aa: CASRTGTPNTGELFF
CDR3nt: TGCGCCAGCAGGACCGGGACACCTAACACCGGGGAGCTGTTTTTT

d_gene: .
v_gene: TRBV30
abundance: .
j_gene: TRBJ1-3
CDR3aa: CAWSGGGLAGNTIYF
CDR3nt: TGTGCCTGGAGTGGGGGGGGCCTCGCTGGAAACACCATATATTTT

d_gene: .
v_gene: TRBV6-5
abundance: .
j_gene: TRBJ2-3
CDR3aa: CASKLRVGRTDTQYF
CDR3nt: TGTGCCAGTAAACTCAGGGTGGGGCGCACAGATACGCAGTATTTT

d_gene: .
v_gene: TRBV7-3
abundance: .
j_gene: TRBJ2-1
CDR3aa: CASSLRHTGDEQFF
CDR3nt: TGTGCCAGCAGCCTCAGACACACCGGCGATGAGCAGTTCTTC

d_gene: .
v_gene: TRBV19
abundance: .
j_gene: TRBJ2-2
CDR3aa: CASSYWQTRDTGELFF
CDR3nt: TGTGCCAGTAGTTATTGGCAGACGCGGGACACCGGGGAGCTGTTTTTT

d_gene: TRBD2
v_gene: TRBV5-1
abundance: .
j_gene: TRBJ2-7
CDR3aa: CASSLVSSGIYEQYF
CDR3nt: TGCGCCAGCAGCTTGGTATCTAGCGGGATTTACGAGCAGTACTTC

d_gene: .
v_gene: TRBV6-5
abundance: .
j_gene: TRBJ1-2
CDR3aa: CASVRREGVDYGYTF
CDR3nt: TGTGCCAGTGTTCGTCGAGAGGGAGTCGACTATGGCTACACCTTC

d_gene: .
v_gene: TRBV28
abundance: .
j_gene: TRBJ2-7
CDR3aa: CATSPRPGNYEQYF
CDR3nt: TGTGCCACCTCCCCACGACCAGGAAATTACGAGCAGTACTTC

d_gene: TRBD1
v_gene: TRBV7-2
abundance: .
j_gene: TRBJ2-5
CDR3aa: CASSPGTEQETQYF
CDR3nt: TGTGCCAGCAGCCCCGGGACAGAACAAGAGACCCAGTACTTC

d_gene: .
v_gene: TRBV15
abundance: once
j_gene: TRBJ2-3
CDR3aa: CATSRDRAGLSTDTQYF
CDR3nt: TGTGCCACCAGCAGAGATAGGGCAGGACTTAGCACAGATACGCAGTATTTT